This T cell receptor beta chain stems from a study of blood T cell repertoires in COVID-19. Study overall: COVID-19 samples from acute and convalescent phases originated in the United States, Italy and Spain. From T cells, B-cell-depleted T cells, or PBMCs came the material, which was cDNA or gDNA.

Germline assignment: CDR1 SGDLS and CDR2 YYNGEE. This CDR3 has 15 residues. With 0 bases removed from V and 5 bases from J, the gap between germline ends came to 14 bases. It was during active infection that Seattle patients were enrolled and then longitudinally followed. In the original workflow: Estimation of nucleated cell counts was performed using reference gene primer amplification. The data were produced by immunoSEQ multiplex PCR, yet TCRdb's version contains in-frame clones alone and is incomplete. V, J and clone size are those of that table, while D and trimming were read from the DNA. Of some 390,000 clones listed, over 75% are singletons.

The clonotype was recovered from a woman aged 55 to 70 with COVID-19, enrolled during active disease. The genes are TRBV9 and TRBJ1-1; TRBD1 is a possible D gene (6 bases). Input material: peripheral blood. The CDR3 region has the DNA TGTGCCAGCAGCGTAGTAAACAGGGAGAAGACTGAAGCTTTCTTT. This encodes CASSVVNREKTEAFF.